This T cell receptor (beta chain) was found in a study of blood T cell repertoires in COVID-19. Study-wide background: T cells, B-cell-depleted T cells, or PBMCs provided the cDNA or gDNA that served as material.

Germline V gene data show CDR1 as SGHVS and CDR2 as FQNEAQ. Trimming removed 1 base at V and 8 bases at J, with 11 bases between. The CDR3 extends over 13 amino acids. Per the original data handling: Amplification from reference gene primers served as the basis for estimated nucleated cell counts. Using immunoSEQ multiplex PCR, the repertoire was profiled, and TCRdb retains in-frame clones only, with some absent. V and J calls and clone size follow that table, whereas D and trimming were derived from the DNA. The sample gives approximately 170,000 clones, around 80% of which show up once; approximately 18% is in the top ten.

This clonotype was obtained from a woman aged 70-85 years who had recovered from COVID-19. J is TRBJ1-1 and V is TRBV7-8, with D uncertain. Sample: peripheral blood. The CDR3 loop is CASSLGAAIEAFF. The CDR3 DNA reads TGTGCCAGCAGCTTAGGGGCAGCCATCGAAGCTTTCTTT.